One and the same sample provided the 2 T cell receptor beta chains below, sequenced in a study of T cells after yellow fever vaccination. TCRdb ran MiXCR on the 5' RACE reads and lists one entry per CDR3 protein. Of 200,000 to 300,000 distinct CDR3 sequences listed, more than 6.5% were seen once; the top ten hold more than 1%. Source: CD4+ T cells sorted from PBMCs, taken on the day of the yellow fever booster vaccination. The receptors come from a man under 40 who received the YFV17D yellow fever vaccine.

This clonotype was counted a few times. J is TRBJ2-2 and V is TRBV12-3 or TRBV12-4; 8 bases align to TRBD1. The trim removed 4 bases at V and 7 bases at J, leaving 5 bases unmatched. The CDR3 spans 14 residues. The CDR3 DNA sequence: TGTGCCAGCAGTTCCAGGGGGCTGGGCGGGGAGCTGTTTTTT. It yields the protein CASSSRGLGGELFF.

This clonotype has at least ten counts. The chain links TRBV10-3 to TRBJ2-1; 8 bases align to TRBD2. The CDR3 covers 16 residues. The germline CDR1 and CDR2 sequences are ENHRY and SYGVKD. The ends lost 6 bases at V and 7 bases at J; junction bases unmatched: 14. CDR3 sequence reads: CAISPLDGGGRNEQFF. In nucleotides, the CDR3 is TGTGCCATCAGCCCCCTGGACGGGGGGGGACGTAATGAGCAGTTCTTC.